The clone carrying this T cell receptor beta chain turned up a few times. The data derive from a study of identical twins' blood T cells. TCRdb processed the 5' RACE reads anew with MiXCR; each CDR3 protein has one entry. In the table there are 350,000 to 400,000 distinct CDR3 sequences, 28% of which are singletons. The CDR3 is made up of 17 amino acids. The V segment lost 0 bases and the J segment 1 base; nucleotides outside the gene matches: 4. Per germline, CDR1 SGHDT and CDR2 YYEEEE. The gene calls are TRBV5-6 and TRBJ1-4, with 9 bases that match TRBD1. This receptor was taken from a woman between 18 and 50 years old in good health. Material for sequencing was PBMCs. As DNA, the CDR3 is TGTGCCAGCAGCTTGGCCGGGACAGGGCTAACTAATGAAAAACTGTTTTTT. This sequence encodes CASSLAGTGLTNEKLFF.